This T cell receptor (beta chain) was identified during a study of CD8+ T cells in alopecia areata (dated by TCRdb to the late 2010s). Notes on the research overall: High-throughput TCRbeta sequencing was used to examine T cell clonal expansion in alopecia areata in both the C3H/HeJ mouse model and human patients. TCRbeta CDR3 regions were amplified by immunoSEQ multiplex PCR with 35 Vbeta forward and 13 Jbeta reverse primers. The RNA source kit depended on sample type: the PAXgene miRNA kit for fixed scalp, the miRNeasy kit for PBMCs, and the RNeasy kit for mouse skin. Scalp tissue and sorted CD4+ and CD8+ peripheral blood T cells from patchy and totalis/universalis alopecia areata patients and from healthy controls were covered by human TCRbeta sequencing. Scalp clonality was compared among normal scalp (n=4), patchy alopecia areata scalp (n=8), and alopecia totalis/universalis scalp (n=8).

The investigation overall reported the following: Compared with mice, TCR sequences shared between patients were less clear, possibly partly because of HLA diversity across the patient population. Unlike mouse skin, which is dominated by gammadelta T cells, normal human skin has resident alphabeta T cells that are also sequenced, and this complicates analysis of the scalp TCR repertoire. Higher clonality and more expanded CD8+ clones were observed in lesional scalp than in normal scalp, particularly in alopecia totalis/universalis, a finding suggestive of antigenic drive.

From alopecia areata patients, peripheral blood was collected along with lesional scalp punch biopsies. After PBMCs were isolated by density centrifugation and stained for CD3, CD4 and CD8, a FACSAria was used to sort CD4+ and CD8+ T cells. Untreated alopecia areata patients were recruited as part of a multicenter biomarker study. In 5 or 6 patients from the biomarker study, blood CD8+ T cells were sorted further into NKG2D-low and NKG2D-high fractions. Trimming costs V 3 bases and J 4 bases, and their ends lie 11 bases apart. Reading the germline V gene gives CDR1 SGHDT and CDR2 YYEEEE. The CDR3 measures 14 amino acids from cysteine to phenylalanine. The retained sequence is limited to the CDR3, 42 bases, with the frame set at the first base. Library preparation employed the immunoSEQ multiplex PCR assay. RNA was extracted from all samples and reverse transcribed into cDNA as template for TCR sequencing. First-strand cDNA was synthesized with SuperScript III using a 2:1 mix of oligo-dT and random hexamers. A synthetic immune receptor repertoire was used to measure amplification bias, and any remaining bias was corrected computationally. In the paper's pipeline: After raw reads were preprocessed to remove errors, the CDR3 was defined following IMGT conventions as running from the conserved cysteine to phenylalanine. To get clonality, Shannon entropy was normalized by log2 of the number of productive unique TCRs and the result was subtracted from 1. Scalp TCRbeta sequences were cross-referenced with sorted blood CD4 and CD8 repertoires so that the CD4 or CD8 identity of scalp clones could be inferred. TCRdb provides this immuneACCESS table in a form limited to in-frame rearrangements. Some clones are lacking; in checked studies, under half of them reflect an unresolved V gene, and why the rest are absent is not known. V, J and clone size are taken as reported in that table, and D and trimming were inferred from the DNA itself. The sample table shows some 120,000 clones, and around 45% are seen once. The top ten clonotypes cover about 11% of the sample.

Note on this clone: The clone's antigen remains unknown. No much larger clone is present one base from it, and per-base qualities are unavailable.

The rearranged chain carries TRBV5-6 and TRBJ2-1, with the D gene not confidently named. The sample taken for sequencing was NKG2D-low CD8+ T cells sorted from blood. The cell subset or site label, as the study defines it: sorted CD8+ NKG2D-low blood T cells. The clonotype originates from a human donor with alopecia areata. CDR3 reads: CASSSDQKYNEQFF. The DNA reads TGTGCCAGCAGCTCGGACCAAAAATACAATGAGCAGTTCTTC.